Following are 21 T cell receptor beta chains from one sample sequenced in a study of blood T cell repertoires in COVID-19. Only in-frame clones appear in the TCRdb table, and some are missing; sequencing was by immunoSEQ multiplex PCR. The data show 100,000 to 130,000 clones, 84% seen once. The source material was peripheral blood. Receptors originate from a human donor in a cohort sampled during active COVID-19.

The V gene is TRBV27, the J gene TRBJ2-2; no reliable D call. V shed 6 bases and J shed 0 bases, with 8 bases lying between them. Germline values: CDR1 MNHEY, CDR2 SMNVEV (reference sequence). The CDR3 is made up of 14 amino acids. The CDR3 region is CASRWQPNTGELFF. In DNA, the CDR3 is TGTGCCAGCAGGTGGCAACCGAACACCGGGGAGCTGTTTTTT.

This clone was seen just once. The chain combines TRBV4-3 with TRBJ2-3, with 10 positions matching TRBD2. The CDR3 covers 16 residues. V dropped 1 base and J dropped 2; count of bases not matched to a gene: 3. CDR1 and CDR2 from the germline V gene are LGHNA and YSLEER. CDR3: CASSQVLAGATDTQYF. The CDR3 DNA sequence: TGCGCCAGCAGCCAAGTTCTAGCGGGAGCCACAGATACGCAGTATTTT.

This chain connects TRBV5-6 to TRBJ1-6, with a possible D match to TRBD1 (5 bases). This CDR3 comprises 16 residues. Looked up from germline, CDR1 is SGHDT and CDR2 is YYEEEE. Trimming cost V 0 bases and J 1 base, with 8 bases left between them. The CDR3 loop is CASSLAGGSYNSPLHF. The CDR3 nucleotides are TGTGCCAGCAGCTTGGCGGGGGGATCCTATAATTCACCCCTCCACTTT.

A single count supports this clone. The chain has TRBV11-2 and TRBJ1-2, with 8 bases lining up with TRBD1. The CDR3 extends over 15 amino acids. V was clipped by 5 bases and J by 2 bases; unmatched bases: 7. The germline gives CDR1 SGHAT, CDR2 FQNNGV. The CDR3 reads CASSPRTGSNYGYTF. For the CDR3, the DNA is TGTGCCAGCAGCCCACGGACAGGGTCCAACTATGGCTACACCTTC.

To note about this clone: Its ends do not fully match the called genes, so a read error is possible. The V and J genes are TRBV3-1 (or the pseudogene TRBV3-2) and TRBJ2-1; the match to TRBD2 covers 7 bases. This CDR3 has 15 residues. CDR1 and CDR2 from the germline V gene are LGHDT and YNNKEL (reference sequence). The CDR3 coding sequence is TGTGCCGGCAGCCAAGATGGTCTAGCGGACAATGAGCAGTTCTTC. This encodes CAGSQDGLADNEQFF.

The V call is TRBV28, the J call TRBJ1-2, with 7 bases matching TRBD1. The CDR3 runs to 14 residues. The V gene's germline CDR1 is MDHEN and CDR2 SYDVKM. The ends lost 4 bases at V and 5 bases at J; junction bases unmatched: 7. CDR3 residues: CASSSSGQLYGYTF. In nucleotides, the CDR3 is TGTGCCAGCAGTTCATCGGGACAGCTTTATGGCTACACCTTC.

This clone was recorded once. The rearrangement uses TRBV10-1 and TRBJ2-4; TRBD2 is a possible D gene (6 bases). Germline values: CDR1 WNHNN, CDR2 SYGVQD (reference sequence). This CDR3 is built from 17 residues. The ends were cut back, 1 base at V and 1 base at J, with 14 bases in the middle. The CDR3 loop reads CASSEWREASAKNIQYF. The CDR3 coding sequence is TGCGCCAGCAGTGAGTGGCGGGAAGCCTCGGCCAAAAACATTCAGTACTTC.

CDR3 in DNA: TGTGCCAGCAGTCGGCGGGAGACCCAGTACTTC. This encodes CASSRRETQYF. The genes are TRBV28 and TRBJ2-5; D not resolved. Trimming removed 5 bases at V and 5 bases at J, with 6 bases between. This CDR3 has 11 residues. The germline V gene has CDR1 MDHEN and CDR2 SYDVKM.

The genes are TRBV6-5 and TRBJ1-1, with 7 bases fitting TRBD1. V shed 6 bases, J shed 4 bases, and the junction held 8 bases outside the gene matches. Germline V gives CDR1 MNHEY, CDR2 SVGAGI. CDR3 length equals 14 residues. DNA of the CDR3: TGTGCCAGCAGCCGTACAGGGGCGGGCACTGAAGCTTTCTTT. It translates to CASSRTGAGTEAFF.

The V gene is TRBV2, the J gene TRBJ1-4; D possibly corresponds to TRBD1 (5 bases). The V end was cut by 3 bases, the J end by 7 bases, with 15 bases between. This CDR3 is built from 15 residues. The germline gives CDR1 SNHLY, CDR2 FYNNEI. The CDR3 is CASSDHQGALEKLFF. CDR3 bases: TGTGCCAGCAGTGATCATCAAGGGGCCCTTGAAAAACTGTTTTTT.

This clone came up a few times. The chain is built from TRBV21-1 and TRBJ2-1; the table gives TRBD2 as D, unverified against the DNA. TRBV21-1 is marked as a pseudogene. This CDR3 is 15 amino acids long. The CDR3 DNA is TGTGCCAGCAACGCGATCCTAGCGTCTAACAATGAGCAGTTCTTC. It yields the protein CASNAILASNNEQFF.

The genes are TRBV6-6 and TRBJ2-4; 12 nucleotides align to TRBD2. Germline trimming cut 6 bases from V and 6 bases from J; bases unmatched to any gene: 9. The CDR3 totals 16 residues. Germline V gene data show CDR1 as MNHNY and CDR2 as SVGAGI (reference sequence). The CDR3 nucleotides are TGTGCCAGCAGGCCGACTAGCGGGAGAGGGGGAAACATTCAGTACTTC. Translated, it gives CASRPTSGRGGNIQYF.

This chain joins TRBV14 and TRBJ1-2; D is unclear. Germline loops: CDR1 SGHDN, CDR2 FVKESK. This CDR3 is 13 amino acids long. Trimming pared 1 base from V and 4 bases from J, leaving 7 bases between. In nucleotides, the CDR3 is TGTGCCAGCAGCCAAGTCAGGTCCTATGGCTACACCTTC. Its translation is CASSQVRSYGYTF.

CDR3 loop: CASSLGFGPNLNTEAFF. Written as DNA, the CDR3 is TGTGCCAGCAGCTTAGGATTTGGGCCAAACTTGAACACTGAAGCTTTCTTT. This sequence joins TRBV13 and TRBJ1-1; D unresolved. V shed 0 bases and J shed 0 bases, with 14 bases lying between them. The germline gives CDR1 PRHDT, CDR2 FYEKMQ (reference sequence). The CDR3 runs to 17 residues.

With regard to this clone: The same CDR3 also results from other DNA sequences found in this sample. The chain has TRBV28 and TRBJ1-1; D might be TRBD1 (6 bases). Germline V gene lookup returns CDR1 MDHEN and CDR2 SYDVKM. Trimming removed 6 bases at V and 4 bases at J, with 9 bases between. There are 12 residues in the CDR3. The CDR3 DNA follows: TGTGCCAGCAGCCTCAGGGGCACTGAAGCTTTCTTT. It translates to CASSLRGTEAFF.

A single count supports this clone. The chain has TRBV3-1 (or the pseudogene TRBV3-2) and TRBJ2-1; D is perhaps TRBD2 (6 bases). The CDR3 runs 15 residues. Germline V CDR1 and CDR2: LGHDT, YNNKEL (reference sequence). Deletions cut 7 bases from V and 0 bases from J, with 13 bases between. The CDR3: CASTRGGSSYNEQFF. CDR3 coding DNA: TGTGCCAGCACCAGAGGAGGGAGCTCCTACAATGAGCAGTTCTTC.

The table lists this clone with a count of one. The CDR3: CATSDAALAVNEQFF. As DNA, the CDR3 is TGTGCCACCAGTGATGCGGCACTAGCGGTCAATGAGCAGTTCTTC. V gene TRBV24-1 combines with J gene TRBJ2-1, with TRBD2 matching over 8 bases. Trimming at V came to 3 bases and at J to 6 bases, leaving 6 bases not matched to a gene. Germline CDR1 reads KGHDR; CDR2 reads SFDVKD. The CDR3 loop spans 15 amino acids.

CDR3 residues: CASTPGGTHEQYF. For the CDR3, the DNA is TGTGCCAGCACCCCTGGAGGGACCCACGAGCAGTACTTC. The rearrangement uses TRBV6-2 or TRBV6-3 and TRBJ2-7; TRBD2 might be the D (6 bases). Deletions cut 7 bases from V and 5 bases from J, with 15 bases between. This CDR3 has 13 residues. CDR1 is MNHEY, CDR2 SVGEGT, per germline.

V is TRBV7-2 and J is TRBJ1-6, with 10 nucleotides matching TRBD1. The CDR3 is 17 residues long. The V segment lost 7 bases and the J segment 0 bases; nucleotides outside the gene matches: 6. CDR1 is SGHTA, CDR2 FQGNSA, per germline. In nucleotides, the CDR3 is TGTGCCAGCACCGAGGGACAGGGGCGCTCCTATAATTCACCCCTCCACTTT. This encodes CASTEGQGRSYNSPLHF.

This clone has only a few counts. The gene calls are TRBV18 and TRBJ1-2; D possibly corresponds to TRBD1 (6 bases). The CDR3 covers 18 residues. The germline V gene encodes CDR1 KGHSH and CDR2 LQKENI. V was trimmed by 6 bases and J by 2 bases, leaving 25 bases between them. The CDR3 here is CASSLTEAGAARNYGYTF. Written as DNA, the CDR3 is TGTGCCAGCTCGCTAACAGAGGCGGGGGCCGCCAGGAACTATGGCTACACCTTC.

The chain carries TRBV7-2 and TRBJ1-2; TRBD1 aligns across 9 bases. Germline CDR1 and CDR2: SGHTA and FQGNSA. J was trimmed by 4 bases and V by 4 bases; bases with no gene match: 4. The CDR3 contains 14 residues. The CDR3 is CASSSGQGLYGYTF. CDR3 sequence (DNA): TGTGCCAGCAGCTCGGGACAGGGACTCTATGGCTACACCTTC.